The present entry profiles one T cell receptor beta chain with its context. This sample was included in a study of blood T cell repertoires in COVID-19. Across the whole study: Whether acute or convalescent, the COVID-19 samples came from the United States, Italy and Spain. Sources were T cells, B-cell-depleted T cells, or PBMCs; the material itself was cDNA or gDNA.

In the study's own analysis: Researchers report that nucleated cell counts were estimated from reference gene primer amplification. TCRdb's copy holds only in-frame clones and misses some; the assay was immunoSEQ multiplex PCR. The V and J calls and clone size come from that table; D and trimming were worked out from the DNA. In the table there are tens of thousands of clones, around 83% of which are singletons. V shed 1 base and J shed 1 base, with 8 bases lying between them. CDR1 and CDR2 from the germline V gene are SGHTS and YDEGEE. The CDR3 is 14 amino acids. This clonotype originated in a man older than 75 with acute or convalescent COVID-19. The sequenced material came from peripheral blood. V gene TRBV5-8 combines with J gene TRBJ2-5; D may be TRBD1 (6 bases). This CDR3 reads CASSLHRAQETQYF. Written as DNA, the CDR3 is TGTGCCAGCAGCTTGCACAGGGCCCAAGAGACCCAGTACTTC.